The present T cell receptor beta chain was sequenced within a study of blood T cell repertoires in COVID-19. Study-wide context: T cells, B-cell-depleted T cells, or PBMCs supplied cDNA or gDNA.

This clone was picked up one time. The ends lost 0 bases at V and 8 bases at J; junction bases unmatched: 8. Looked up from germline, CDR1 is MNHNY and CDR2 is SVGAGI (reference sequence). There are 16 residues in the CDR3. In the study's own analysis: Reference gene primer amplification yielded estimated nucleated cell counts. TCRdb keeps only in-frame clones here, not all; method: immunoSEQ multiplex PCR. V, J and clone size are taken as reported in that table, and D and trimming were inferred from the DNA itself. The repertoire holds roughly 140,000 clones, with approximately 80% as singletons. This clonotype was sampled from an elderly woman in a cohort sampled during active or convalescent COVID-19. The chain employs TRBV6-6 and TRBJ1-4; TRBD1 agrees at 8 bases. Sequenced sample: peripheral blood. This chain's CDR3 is CASSYSKGQGREKLFF. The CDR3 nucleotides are TGTGCCAGCAGTTACTCGAAAGGACAGGGACGGGAAAAACTGTTTTTT.